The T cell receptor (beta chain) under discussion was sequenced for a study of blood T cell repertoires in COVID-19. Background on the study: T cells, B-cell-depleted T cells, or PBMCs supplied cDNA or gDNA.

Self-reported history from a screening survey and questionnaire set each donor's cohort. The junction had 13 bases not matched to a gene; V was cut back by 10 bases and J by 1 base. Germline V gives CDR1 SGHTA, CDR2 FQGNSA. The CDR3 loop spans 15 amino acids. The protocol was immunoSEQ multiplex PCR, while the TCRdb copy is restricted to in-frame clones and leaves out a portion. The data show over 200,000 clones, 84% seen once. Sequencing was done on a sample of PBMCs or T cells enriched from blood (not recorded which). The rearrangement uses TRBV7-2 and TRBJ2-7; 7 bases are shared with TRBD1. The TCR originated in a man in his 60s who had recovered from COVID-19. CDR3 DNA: TGTGCCACACGGAGCCGGGACAGTCCTTCCTACGAGCAGTACTTC. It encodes CATRSRDSPSYEQYF.